The T cell receptor (beta chain) under discussion was sequenced for a study of breast tumors, draining lymph nodes, adjacent tissues. One entry per CDR3 protein, called by TCRdb with MiXCR from the multiplex PCR reads. The data show tens of thousands of distinct CDR3 sequences, approximately 22% seen once. The sequenced sample consisted of breast tumor tissue. This clonotype originated in a female donor with breast cancer. Some clones in this sample may be carry-over from other donors' samples.

CDR3 residues: CASSLEGLAGVTGELFF. The CDR3 DNA is TGTGCCAGCAGCTTGGAGGGACTAGCGGGAGTGACCGGGGAGCTGTTTTTT. This chain connects TRBV5-8 to TRBJ2-2; 14 bases are shared with TRBD2. Germline CDR1 SGHTS, CDR2 YDEGEE. CDR3 length: 17 amino acids. The junction had 3 bases not matched to a gene; V was cut back by 0 bases and J by 5 bases.